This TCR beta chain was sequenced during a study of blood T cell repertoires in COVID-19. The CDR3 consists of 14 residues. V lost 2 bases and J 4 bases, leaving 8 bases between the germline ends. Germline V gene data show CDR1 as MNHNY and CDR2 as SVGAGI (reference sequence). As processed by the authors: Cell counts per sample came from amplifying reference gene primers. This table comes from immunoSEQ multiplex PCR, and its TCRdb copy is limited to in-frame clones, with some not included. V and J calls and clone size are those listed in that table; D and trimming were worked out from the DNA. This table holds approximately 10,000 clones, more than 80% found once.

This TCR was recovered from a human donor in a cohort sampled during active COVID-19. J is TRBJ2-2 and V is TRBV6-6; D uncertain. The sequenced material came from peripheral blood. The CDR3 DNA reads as TGTGCCAGCAGTTACGCCAGATTCACCGGGGAGCTGTTTTTT. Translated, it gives CASSYARFTGELFF.